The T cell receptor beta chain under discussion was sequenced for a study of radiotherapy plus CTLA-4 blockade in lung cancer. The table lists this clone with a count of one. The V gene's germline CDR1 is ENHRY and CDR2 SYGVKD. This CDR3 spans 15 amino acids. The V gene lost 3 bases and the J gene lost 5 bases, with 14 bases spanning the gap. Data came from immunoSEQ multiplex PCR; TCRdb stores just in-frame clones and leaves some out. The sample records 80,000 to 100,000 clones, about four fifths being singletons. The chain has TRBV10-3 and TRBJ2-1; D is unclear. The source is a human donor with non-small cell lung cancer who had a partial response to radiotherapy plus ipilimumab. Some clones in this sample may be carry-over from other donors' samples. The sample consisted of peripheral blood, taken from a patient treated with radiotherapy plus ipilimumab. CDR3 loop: CAISESRDTDNEQFF. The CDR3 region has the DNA TGTGCCATCAGTGAATCCCGAGACACAGACAATGAGCAGTTCTTC.